Sequencing of this T cell receptor (beta chain) was carried out in a study of blood T cell repertoires in COVID-19. The overall study: Specimens from acute and convalescent COVID-19 originated in the United States, Italy and Spain. T cells, B-cell-depleted T cells, or PBMCs provided the cDNA or gDNA that served as material.

Per the original data handling: Scientists estimated how many nucleated cells there were by amplifying reference gene primers. The data were produced by immunoSEQ multiplex PCR, yet TCRdb's version contains in-frame clones alone and is incomplete. The V and J calls and the clone size are those of that table, but D and trimming were determined from the DNA. Of roughly 71,000 clones in the sample, almost 85% were seen once. The V gene lost 4 bases and the J gene lost 1 base, with 11 bases spanning the gap. The CDR3 runs 14 residues. Germline lookup yields CDR1 SGHNT and CDR2 YYREEE (reference sequence).

The TCR originated in a man aged 50 to 60 with active COVID-19. The chain links TRBV5-4 to TRBJ1-2; TRBD1 might be the D (5 bases). The sequenced material came from peripheral blood. CDR3 region: CASSRDGGNYGYTF. CDR3 bases: TGTGCCAGCAGCCGGGACGGGGGTAACTATGGCTACACCTTC.